These 20 T cell receptor beta chains were all obtained from the same sample, sequenced in a study of shared clonotypes between healthy human individuals. Produced via immunoSEQ multiplex PCR; TCRdb's table is partial and in-frame only. Among about 2.1 million clones listed, 85% to 95% were seen once. Only CD45RO-negative cells positively selected for CCR7 counted as naive CD8 cells, so terminally differentiated effector memory CD45RA+ cells were excluded. Material: naive CD8+ T cells from PBMCs. Receptors were obtained from a man between 18 and 29 years old in good health. Some clones in this sample may be carry-over from other donors' samples.

This chain connects TRBV27 to TRBJ2-7; 12 bases agree with TRBD2. Unmatched junction bases numbered 4, after V lost 4 bases and J lost 0 bases. In germline, CDR1 is MNHEY, CDR2 SMNVEV (reference sequence). The CDR3 extends over 16 amino acids. DNA for the CDR3: TGTGCCAGCAGTTCGACTAGCGGGAGCCTCTCCTACGAGCAGTACTTC. Its translation: CASSSTSGSLSYEQYF.

This chain connects TRBV5-4 to TRBJ1-2; D call uncertain. CDR3 length equals 14 residues. The germline gives CDR1 SGHNT, CDR2 YYREEE (reference sequence). V shed 2 bases and J shed 8 bases, with 16 bases lying between them. The CDR3 sequence is CASSFEPVVWGYTF. The CDR3 DNA follows: TGTGCCAGCAGCTTCGAACCCGTGGTGTGGGGCTACACCTTC.

Concerning this clone: Other DNA sequences in the same sample also yield this CDR3. The chain is built from TRBV7-9 and TRBJ2-7; weak D call: TRBD2 (5 bases). The CDR3 runs to 14 residues. From germline, CDR1 is SEHNR and CDR2 FQNEAQ (reference sequence). V dropped 3 bases and J dropped 2 bases, with 11 bases sitting between them. Here the CDR3 DNA reads TGTGCCAGCAGCTTGGTAGGACTCCCCTACGAGCAGTACTTC. Translation gives CASSLVGLPYEQYF.

V usage is TRBV27 and J usage is TRBJ1-1; 9 nucleotides align to TRBD1. The J segment lost 4 bases and the V segment lost 7 bases, leaving 10 bases of the junction unmatched. The V gene's germline CDR1 is MNHEY and CDR2 SMNVEV (reference sequence). The CDR3 sequence is 15 residues long. The DNA for the CDR3 is TGTGCCAGCATCAAAAGGGGGACAGGGCTCACTGAAGCTTTCTTT. Translated: CASIKRGTGLTEAFF.

The rearrangement links TRBV30 to TRBJ1-5; D unclear. V was shortened by 2 bases and J by 0 bases, with 17 bases between the two germline ends. Germline values: CDR1 GTSNPN, CDR2 SVGIG (reference sequence). This CDR3 comprises 17 residues. The CDR3 nucleotides are TGTGCCTGGAGTAACGGTAGGAACTGGGATAGCAATCAGCCCCAGCATTTT. It is translated as CAWSNGRNWDSNQPQHF.

This chain links TRBV5-8 with TRBJ2-3; weak D call: TRBD2 (6 bases). The germline V and J ends were trimmed by 0 bases and 6 bases, with 11 bases remaining between them. This CDR3 has 14 residues. CDR1 is SGHTS, CDR2 YDEGEE, per germline. The CDR3 loop reads CASSLAYRGDTQYF. In DNA, the CDR3 is TGTGCCAGCAGCTTGGCCTATCGGGGGGATACGCAGTATTTT.

The CDR3 loop reads CASSLLPGTSYEQYF. In DNA, the CDR3 is TGTGCCAGCAGCTTACTCCCTGGGACCTCCTACGAGCAGTACTTC. V and J are TRBV7-8 and TRBJ2-7; D tentatively reads TRBD1 or TRBD2 (5 bases each). Per the germline V gene, CDR1 is SGHVS and CDR2 is FQNEAQ. Trimming shortened V by 2 bases and J by 0 bases, and 11 bases separated the two germline ends. CDR3 size: 15 residues.

The V and J genes are TRBV7-8 and TRBJ1-1; 7 bases are a match to TRBD1. V gave up 0 bases and J gave up 5 bases; unmatched junction bases: 12. The CDR3 runs to 17 residues. CDR1 is SGHVS and CDR2 is FQNEAQ in the germline V gene. The CDR3 nucleotides are TGTGCCAGCAGCTTAGCGCGGGGGGAGGGGGCGCGGACTGAAGCTTTCTTT. Its protein is CASSLARGEGARTEAFF.

The chain has TRBV5-6 and TRBJ2-3; D is perhaps TRBD2 (5 bases). V lost 4 bases to trimming and J lost 6 bases, with 15 bases between them. The CDR3 loop spans 14 amino acids. Looked up from germline, CDR1 is SGHDT and CDR2 is YYEEEE. This chain's CDR3 is CASSPERPGDTQYF. As DNA, the CDR3 is TGTGCCAGCAGCCCAGAACGACCGGGGGATACGCAGTATTTT.

The gene calls are TRBV6-5 and TRBJ2-7; D gene ambiguous. CDR1 and CDR2 (germline): MNHEY, SVGAGI. The length of the CDR3 is 12 residues. Deletions cut 6 bases from V and 3 bases from J, with 9 bases between. CDR3 in amino acids: CASSPGDYEQYF. As DNA, the CDR3 is TGTGCCAGCAGCCCAGGAGACTACGAGCAGTACTTC.

On this clone: Other DNA sequences within the sample encode an identical CDR3. The genes are TRBV11-2 and TRBJ2-7; D gene ambiguous. CDR1 SGHAT and CDR2 FQNNGV come from the germline V gene. The CDR3 covers 12 residues. V was pared by 4 bases and J by 0 bases, with 4 bases between. CDR3 amino acids: CASSYGSYEQYF. The CDR3, as DNA: TGTGCCAGCAGCTACGGCTCCTACGAGCAGTACTTC.

This chain connects TRBV4-1 to TRBJ1-2, with D tentatively TRBD1 (6 bases). CDR3 length: 17 amino acids. Trimming stripped 4 bases from V and 4 bases from J, with 22 bases between. Germline V gene data show CDR1 as MGHRA and CDR2 as YSYEKL. In DNA form, the CDR3 reads TGCGCCAGCAGCCCCCGTTTGGGGGCCGAGGGAGTCTATGGCTACACCTTC. This encodes CASSPRLGAEGVYGYTF.

This chain connects TRBV5-1 to TRBJ2-7, with 11 bases matching TRBD1. CDR3 length: 20 residues. Germline CDR1 SGHRS, CDR2 YFSETQ. Trimming took 4 bases from V and 7 from J; bases not matched to a gene: 25. The CDR3 reads CASSPPRVGTGGMTSFEQYF. For the CDR3, the DNA is TGCGCCAGCAGCCCCCCGAGGGTGGGGACAGGGGGTATGACCTCTTTTGAGCAGTACTTC.

Comments on this clone: Other DNA sequences in this sample translate to the same CDR3. The rearrangement links TRBV7-9 to TRBJ1-2; D unresolved. Looked up from germline, CDR1 is SEHNR and CDR2 is FQNEAQ (reference sequence). This CDR3 is 13 amino acids long. With 2 bases removed from V and 4 bases from J, the gap between germline ends came to 8 bases. The CDR3 bases are TGTGCCAGCAGCTTAAAGGGCCCCTATGGCTACACCTTC. Its translation is CASSLKGPYGYTF.

The rearrangement uses TRBV7-6 and TRBJ2-3, with 9 bases fitting TRBD1. CDR1 and CDR2 (germline): SGHVS, FNYEAQ. The CDR3 is made up of 15 amino acids. V gave up 5 bases and J gave up 2 bases; unmatched junction bases: 5. CDR3 in DNA: TGTGCCAGCAGCGACCGGGACAGGGTCACAGATACGCAGTATTTT. This codes for CASSDRDRVTDTQYF.

Concerning this clone: The sample holds other DNA sequences that translate to the same CDR3. The gene calls are TRBV29-1 and TRBJ2-7; no clear D gene. The ends were cut back, 6 bases at V and 1 base at J, with 13 bases in the middle. Germline CDR1 and CDR2: SQVTM and ANQGSEA. There are 13 residues in the CDR3. In DNA, the CDR3 is TGCAGCGTGGTAGGCGGACGGTCCTACGAGCAGTACTTC. Translated, it gives CSVVGGRSYEQYF.

V and J are TRBV7-9 and TRBJ2-7; unclear D gene. Germline CDR1 and CDR2: SEHNR and FQNEAQ (reference sequence). The CDR3 sequence is 14 residues long. V dropped 5 bases and J dropped 2 bases, with 13 bases sitting between them. The CDR3 sequence is CASSPPLEPYEQYF. The CDR3 nucleotides are TGTGCCAGCAGCCCCCCGTTGGAGCCCTACGAGCAGTACTTC.

The V gene is TRBV19, the J gene TRBJ2-7; 8 bases agree with TRBD1. V was pared by 3 bases and J by 2 bases, with 0 bases of the junction left unmatched. The CDR3 runs to 13 residues. Germline CDR1 LNHDA, CDR2 SQIVND (reference sequence). DNA of the CDR3: TGTGCCAGTAGTATGACAGGGGCCTACGAGCAGTACTTC. Its translation is CASSMTGAYEQYF.

The gene calls are TRBV27 and TRBJ1-2, with a tentative D call TRBD1 (5 bases). The CDR3 loop spans 15 amino acids. Trimming took off 1 base at V and 4 bases at J, with 13 bases between the two ends. Germline loops: CDR1 MNHEY, CDR2 SMNVEV (reference sequence). This CDR3 reads CASSLLGTAGYGYTF. In DNA, the CDR3 is TGTGCCAGCAGTTTATTAGGGACTGCTGGCTATGGCTACACCTTC.

J is TRBJ1-2 and V is TRBV29-1; possible D gene TRBD1, 5 bases. Trimming left V 7 bases short and J 4 bases short, with 16 bases between. The CDR3 extends over 13 amino acids. CDR1 SQVTM and CDR2 ANQGSEA come from the germline V gene. The CDR3: CSARVGGRYGYTF. The CDR3 DNA reads as TGCAGCGCCCGAGTCGGGGGTCGCTATGGCTACACCTTC.